This note documents a single TCR beta chain sequence. Its specificity is not known. Treatment given: oral pan-JAK inhibitor, 5-10 mg twice daily. Collected material from alopecia areata patients comprised lesional scalp punch biopsies and peripheral blood. V lost 0 bases, J lost 4 bases, and 12 bases lay in between. Per germline, CDR1 SQVTM and CDR2 ANQGSEA. The length of the CDR3 is 14 residues. RNA extraction was followed by reverse transcription into cDNA, which acted as the sequencing template. TCRdb keeps only in-frame clones here, not all; method: immunoSEQ multiplex PCR. The sample includes about 140,000 clones, about 85% of them seen just once. This sample is drawn from a study of CD8+ T cells in alopecia areata. Study-wide points: A large proportion of expanded lesional clones were detected persisting in scalp and blood during tofacitinib.

This material consisted of CD8+ T cells sorted from blood, taken at week 4, from a patient treated with tofacitinib. V usage is TRBV29-1 and J usage is TRBJ1-1; D gene ambiguous. This sequence was found in a human donor with alopecia areata. This chain's CDR3 is CSVEEVYFGTEAFF. Here the CDR3 DNA reads TGCAGCGTTGAAGAGGTCTATTTTGGCACTGAAGCTTTCTTT.